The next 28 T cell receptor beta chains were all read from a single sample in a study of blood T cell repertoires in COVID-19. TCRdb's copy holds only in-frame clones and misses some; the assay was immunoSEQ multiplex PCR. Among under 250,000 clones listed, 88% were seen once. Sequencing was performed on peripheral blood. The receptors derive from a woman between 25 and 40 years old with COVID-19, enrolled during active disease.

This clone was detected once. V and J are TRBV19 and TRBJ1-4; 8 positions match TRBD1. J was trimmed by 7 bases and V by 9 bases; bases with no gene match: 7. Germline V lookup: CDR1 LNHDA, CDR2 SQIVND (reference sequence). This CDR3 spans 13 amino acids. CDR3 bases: TGTGCCAGCTTACAGGGGGATCGTGAAAAACTGTTTTTT. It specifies CASLQGDREKLFF.

The CDR3: CASSRGSGGGEFF. The CDR3, as DNA: TGTGCCAGCAGCAGAGGAAGTGGGGGCGGAGAGTTCTTC. The gene calls are TRBV14 and TRBJ2-1; TRBD1 is a possible D gene (6 bases). The CDR3 is made up of 13 amino acids. Between the trimmed V and J ends, which lost 5 bases and 14 bases, there was a span of 19 bases. The germline CDR1 and CDR2 sequences are SGHDN and FVKESK.

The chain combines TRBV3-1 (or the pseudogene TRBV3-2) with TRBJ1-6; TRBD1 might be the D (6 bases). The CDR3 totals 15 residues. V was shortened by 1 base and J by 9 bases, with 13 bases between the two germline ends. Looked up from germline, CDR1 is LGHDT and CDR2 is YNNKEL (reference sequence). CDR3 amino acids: CASSQAPGQGSPLHF. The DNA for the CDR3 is TGTGCCAGCAGCCAAGCTCCGGGACAAGGTTCACCCCTCCACTTT.

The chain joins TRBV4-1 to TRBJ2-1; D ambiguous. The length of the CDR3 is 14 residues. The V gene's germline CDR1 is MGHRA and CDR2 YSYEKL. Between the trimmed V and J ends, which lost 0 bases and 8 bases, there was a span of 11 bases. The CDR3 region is CASSQEFFRDEQFF. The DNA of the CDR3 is TGCGCCAGCAGCCAAGAGTTTTTCCGGGATGAGCAGTTCTTC.

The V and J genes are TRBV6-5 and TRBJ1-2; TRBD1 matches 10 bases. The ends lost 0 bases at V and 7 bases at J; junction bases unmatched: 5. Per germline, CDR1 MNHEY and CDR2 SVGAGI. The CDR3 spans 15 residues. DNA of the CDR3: TGTGCCAGCAGTTACTCCGGGACAGGGGTTGCTGGCTACACCTTC. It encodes CASSYSGTGVAGYTF.

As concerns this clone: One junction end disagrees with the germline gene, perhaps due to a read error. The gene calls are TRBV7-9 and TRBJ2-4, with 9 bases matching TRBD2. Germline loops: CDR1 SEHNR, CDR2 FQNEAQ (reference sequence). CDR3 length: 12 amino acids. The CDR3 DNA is TGTGCCAGCAGCCGCCAAGCTAGCGGGAAAGACTTC. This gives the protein CASSRQASGKDF.

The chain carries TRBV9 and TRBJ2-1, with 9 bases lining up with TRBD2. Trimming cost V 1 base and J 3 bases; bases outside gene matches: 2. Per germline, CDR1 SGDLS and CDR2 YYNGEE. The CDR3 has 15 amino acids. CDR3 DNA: TGTGCCAGCAGCGTATCTAGCGGGATCTACAATGAGCAGTTCTTC. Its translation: CASSVSSGIYNEQFF. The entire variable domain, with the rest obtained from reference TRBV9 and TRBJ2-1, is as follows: DSGVTQTPKHLITATGQRVTLRCSPRSGDLSVYWYQQSLDQGLQFLIQYYNGEERAKGNILERFSAQQFPDLHSELNLSSLELGDSALYFCASSVSSGIYNEQFFGPGTRLTVL.

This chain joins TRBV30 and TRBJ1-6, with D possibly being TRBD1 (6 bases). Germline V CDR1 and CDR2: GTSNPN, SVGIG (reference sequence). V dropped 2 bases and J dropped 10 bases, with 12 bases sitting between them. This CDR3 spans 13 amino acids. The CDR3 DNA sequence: TGTGCCTGGAGTAAGGCAGGGGACTCACCCCTCCACTTT. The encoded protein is CAWSKAGDSPLHF.

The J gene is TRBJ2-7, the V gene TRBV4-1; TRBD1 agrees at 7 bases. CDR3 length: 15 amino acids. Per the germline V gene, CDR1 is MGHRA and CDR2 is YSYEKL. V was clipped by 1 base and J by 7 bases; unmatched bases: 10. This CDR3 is CASSQGVTGLGEQYF. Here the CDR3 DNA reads TGCGCCAGCAGCCAAGGGGTGACAGGGCTTGGGGAGCAGTACTTC.

DNA for the CDR3: TGCGCCAGCAGCCAAGGGGGGACAGGCTACGAGCAGTACTTC. Its protein product is CASSQGGTGYEQYF. The chain links TRBV4-3 to TRBJ2-7; 8 nucleotides agree with TRBD1. CDR3 size: 14 residues. Germline V gene data show CDR1 as LGHNA and CDR2 as YSLEER. V dropped 1 base and J dropped 3; count of bases not matched to a gene: 2.

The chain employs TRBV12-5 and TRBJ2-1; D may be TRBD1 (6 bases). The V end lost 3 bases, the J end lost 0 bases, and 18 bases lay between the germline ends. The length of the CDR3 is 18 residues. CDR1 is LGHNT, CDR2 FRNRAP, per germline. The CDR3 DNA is TGTGCTAGTGGTTTTATGTCAGGGGACCTTTTCTCCTACAATGAGCAGTTCTTC. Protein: CASGFMSGDLFSYNEQFF.

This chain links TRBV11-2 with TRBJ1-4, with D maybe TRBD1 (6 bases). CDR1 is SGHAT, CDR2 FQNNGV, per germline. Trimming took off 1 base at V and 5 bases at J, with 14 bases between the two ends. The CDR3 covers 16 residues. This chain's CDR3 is CASSLAQGHENEKLFF. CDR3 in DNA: TGTGCCAGCAGCTTAGCCCAGGGACACGAAAATGAAAAACTGTTTTTT.

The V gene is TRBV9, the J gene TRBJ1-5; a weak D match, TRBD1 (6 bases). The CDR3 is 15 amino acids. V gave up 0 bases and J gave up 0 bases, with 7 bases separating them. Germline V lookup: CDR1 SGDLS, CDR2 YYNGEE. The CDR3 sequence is CASSVEGDSNQPQHF. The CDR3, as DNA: TGTGCCAGCAGCGTAGAGGGGGATAGCAATCAGCCCCAGCATTTT. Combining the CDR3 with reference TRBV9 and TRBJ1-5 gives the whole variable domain DSGVTQTPKHLITATGQRVTLRCSPRSGDLSVYWYQQSLDQGLQFLIQYYNGEERAKGNILERFSAQQFPDLHSELNLSSLELGDSALYFCASSVEGDSNQPQHFGDGTRLSIL.

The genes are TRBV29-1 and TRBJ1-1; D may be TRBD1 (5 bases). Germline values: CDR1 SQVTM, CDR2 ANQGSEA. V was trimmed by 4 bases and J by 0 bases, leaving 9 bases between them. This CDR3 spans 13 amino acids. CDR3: CSVVRAMNTEAFF. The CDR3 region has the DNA TGCAGCGTTGTCAGGGCTATGAACACTGAAGCTTTCTTT.

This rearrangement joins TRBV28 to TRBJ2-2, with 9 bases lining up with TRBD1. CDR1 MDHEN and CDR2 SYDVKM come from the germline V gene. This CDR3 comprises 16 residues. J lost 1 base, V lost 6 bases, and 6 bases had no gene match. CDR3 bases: TGTGCCAGCAGGGGCCCGGGACAGGGGAACACCGGGGAGCTGTTTTTT. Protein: CASRGPGQGNTGELFF.

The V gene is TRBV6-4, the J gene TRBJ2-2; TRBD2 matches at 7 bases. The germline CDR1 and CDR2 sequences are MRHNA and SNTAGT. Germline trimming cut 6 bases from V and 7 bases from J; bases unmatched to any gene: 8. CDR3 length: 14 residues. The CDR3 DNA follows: TGTGCCAGCAGCCAAGTGGCGGGGGTCGGGGAGCTGTTTTTT. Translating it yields CASSQVAGVGELFF.

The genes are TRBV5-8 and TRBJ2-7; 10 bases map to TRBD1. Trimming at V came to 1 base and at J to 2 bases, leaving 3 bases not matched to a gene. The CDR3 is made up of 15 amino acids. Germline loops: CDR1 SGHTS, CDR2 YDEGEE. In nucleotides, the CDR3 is TGTGCCAGCAGCTTGTATGGGACAGGGGCCTACGAGCAGTACGTC. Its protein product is CASSLYGTGAYEQYV.

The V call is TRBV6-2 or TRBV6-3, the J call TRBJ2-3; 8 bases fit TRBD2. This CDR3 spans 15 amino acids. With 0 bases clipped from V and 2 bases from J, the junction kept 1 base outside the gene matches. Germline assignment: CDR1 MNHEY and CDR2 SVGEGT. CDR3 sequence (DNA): TGTGCCAGCAGTTACTCTAGCGGGGACACAGATACGCAGTATTTT. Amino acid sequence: CASSYSSGDTDTQYF.

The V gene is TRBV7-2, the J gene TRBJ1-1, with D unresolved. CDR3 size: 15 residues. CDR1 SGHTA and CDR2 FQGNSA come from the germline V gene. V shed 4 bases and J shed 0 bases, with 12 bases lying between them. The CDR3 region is CASSSIRLMNTEAFF. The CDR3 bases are TGTGCCAGCAGCTCAATCCGACTGATGAACACTGAAGCTTTCTTT. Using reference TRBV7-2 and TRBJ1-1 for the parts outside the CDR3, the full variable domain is GAGVSQSPSNKVTEKGKDVELRCDPISGHTALYWYRQSLGQGLEFLIYFQGNSAPDKSGLPSDRFSAERTGGSVSTLTIQRTQQEDSAVYLCASSSIRLMNTEAFFGQGTRLTVV.

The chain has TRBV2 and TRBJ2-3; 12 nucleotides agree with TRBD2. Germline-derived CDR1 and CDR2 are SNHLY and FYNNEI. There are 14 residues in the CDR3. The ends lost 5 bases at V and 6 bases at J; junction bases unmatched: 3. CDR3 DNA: TGTGCCAGCAGTCGACTAGCGGGAGTGGATACGCAGTATTTT. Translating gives CASSRLAGVDTQYF.

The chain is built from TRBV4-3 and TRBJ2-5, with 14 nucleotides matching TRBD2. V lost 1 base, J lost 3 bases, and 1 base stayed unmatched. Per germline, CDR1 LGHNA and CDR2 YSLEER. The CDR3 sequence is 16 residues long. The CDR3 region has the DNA TGCGCCAGCAGCCAAGGGGGACTAGCGGGGGAAGAGACCCAGTACTTC. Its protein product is CASSQGGLAGEETQYF.

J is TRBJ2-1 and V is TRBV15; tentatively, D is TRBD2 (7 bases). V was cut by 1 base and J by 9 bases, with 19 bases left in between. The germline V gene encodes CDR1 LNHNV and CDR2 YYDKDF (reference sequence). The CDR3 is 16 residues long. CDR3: CATSRARRGGVVEQFF. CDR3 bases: TGTGCCACCAGCAGAGCCCGAAGGGGGGGGGTAGTTGAGCAGTTCTTC.

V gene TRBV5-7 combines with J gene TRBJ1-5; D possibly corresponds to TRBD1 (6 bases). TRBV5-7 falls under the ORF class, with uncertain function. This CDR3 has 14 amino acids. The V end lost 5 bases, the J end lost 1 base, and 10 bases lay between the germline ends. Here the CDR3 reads CASSRTGSNQPQHF. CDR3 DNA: TGTGCCAGCAGTCGCACAGGGAGCAATCAGCCCCAGCATTTT.

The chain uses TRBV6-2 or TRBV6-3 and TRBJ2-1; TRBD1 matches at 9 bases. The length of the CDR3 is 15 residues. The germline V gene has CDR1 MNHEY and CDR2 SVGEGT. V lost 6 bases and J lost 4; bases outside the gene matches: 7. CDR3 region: CASSRTGEAYNEQFF. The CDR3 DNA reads TGTGCCAGCAGCCGGACAGGGGAAGCTTACAATGAGCAGTTCTTC.

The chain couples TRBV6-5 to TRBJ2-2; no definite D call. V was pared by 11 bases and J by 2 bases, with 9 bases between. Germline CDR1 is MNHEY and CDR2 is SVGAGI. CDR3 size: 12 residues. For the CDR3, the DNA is TGTGCCGTCCAAAGCAACACCGGGGAGCTGTTTTTT. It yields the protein CAVQSNTGELFF.

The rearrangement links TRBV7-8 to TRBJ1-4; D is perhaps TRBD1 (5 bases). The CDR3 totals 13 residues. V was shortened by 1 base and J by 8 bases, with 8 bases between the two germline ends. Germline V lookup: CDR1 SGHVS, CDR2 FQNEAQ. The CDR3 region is CASSLVTEEKLFF. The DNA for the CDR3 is TGTGCCAGCAGCTTAGTGACAGAAGAAAAACTGTTTTTT.

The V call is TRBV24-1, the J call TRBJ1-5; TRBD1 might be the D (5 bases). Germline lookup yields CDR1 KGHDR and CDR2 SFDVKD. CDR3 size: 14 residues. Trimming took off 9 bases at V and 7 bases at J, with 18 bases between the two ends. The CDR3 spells CATGAGGGYQPQHF. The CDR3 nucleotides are TGTGCCACCGGAGCTGGGGGGGGGTACCAGCCCCAGCATTTT.

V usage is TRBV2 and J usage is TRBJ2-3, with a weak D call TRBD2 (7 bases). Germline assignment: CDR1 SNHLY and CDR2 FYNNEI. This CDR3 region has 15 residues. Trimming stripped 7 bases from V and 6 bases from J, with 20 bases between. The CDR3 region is CASNIGGGRPDTQYF. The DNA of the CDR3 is TGTGCCAGCAATATCGGCGGGGGCCGACCGGATACGCAGTATTTT.